The present TCR beta chain was sequenced within a study of T cell responses to AZD1222 COVID-19 vaccine. The method was immunoSEQ multiplex PCR; TCRdb's version includes in-frame clones alone and lacks a portion of them. The table includes 150,000 to 200,000 clones, more than 90% detected once. V dropped 2 bases and J dropped 1; count of bases not matched to a gene: 13. The length of the CDR3 is 19 residues. CDR1 and CDR2 from the germline V gene are SGHVS and FQNEAQ. This clone has only one observation. The specimen was peripheral blood, collected on day 0 of AZD1222 vaccination. This sequence originates from an adult in good health. The chain combines TRBV7-8 with TRBJ2-4, with TRBD2 identical over 8 bases. CDR3 sequence reads: CASSLRAGVDMSAKNIQYF. CDR3 bases: TGTGCCAGCAGCTTACGAGCGGGAGTTGATATGTCGGCCAAAAACATTCAGTACTTC.